This note documents a single T cell receptor beta chain sequence. As handled by the study authors: Amplification from reference gene primers served as the basis for estimated nucleated cell counts. The data were produced by immunoSEQ multiplex PCR, yet TCRdb's version contains in-frame clones alone and is incomplete. V, J and clone size are taken as reported in that table, and D and trimming were inferred from the DNA itself. The table shows about 35,000 clones, with over 70% occurring only once. Germline assignment: CDR1 LNHDA and CDR2 SQIVND (reference sequence). The ends were cut back, 4 bases at V and 6 bases at J, with 9 bases in the middle. The CDR3 covers 12 residues. This sample was included in a study of blood T cell repertoires in COVID-19. Study-wide background: Whether acute or convalescent, the COVID-19 samples came from the United States, Italy and Spain. From T cells, B-cell-depleted T cells, or PBMCs came the material, which was cDNA or gDNA.

Sequenced: peripheral blood. The receptor was derived from an elderly man with active COVID-19. The chain joins TRBV19 to TRBJ1-1; a possible D gene is TRBD1 (5 bases). The CDR3 is CASSKGIAEAFF. The DNA of the CDR3 is TGTGCCAGTAGTAAGGGGATCGCTGAAGCTTTCTTT.